The clone carrying this T cell receptor beta chain was seen once. The data derive from a study of shared clonotypes between healthy human individuals. Across the study: Each donor's CD8 memory used one plate, CD8 naive two, each CD4 subset three.

CDR1 SGHRS and CDR2 YFSETQ come from the germline V gene. Trimming pared 6 bases from V and 5 bases from J, leaving 14 bases between. The CDR3 is made up of 13 amino acids. Repertoires were generated with immunoSEQ multiplex PCR, while TCRdb's copy carries only in-frame clones and drops some. The sample consists of about 1 million clones, approximately 72% of them appearing once. The receptor's source is a man in his late teens or twenties in good health. The V call is TRBV5-1, the J call TRBJ2-5; no clear D. The material sequenced was memory CD4+ T cells sorted from blood. Subset in this sample: CD45RA-negative fraction. CDR3 DNA: TGCGCCAGCACCACGTGGGATGGGGAGACCCAGTACTTC. Its translation is CASTTWDGETQYF.